This T cell receptor (beta chain) was found in a study of blood T cell repertoires in COVID-19. Study context: Samples of COVID-19 (acute and convalescent) were obtained from the United States, Italy and Spain. PBMCs, B-cell-depleted T cells, or T cells were the source of the cDNA or gDNA that made up the material.

Method: immunoSEQ multiplex PCR; TCRdb's copy keeps in-frame clones and lacks some. The sample includes under 12,000 clones, 70% to 90% seen only once; the top ten take about 33%. This CDR3 has 14 residues. J lost 2 bases, V lost 5 bases, and 4 bases had no gene match. Germline CDR1 and CDR2: PRHDT and FYEKMQ (reference sequence). Sequencing was carried out using peripheral blood. J is TRBJ2-3 and V is TRBV13; 7 nucleotides agree with TRBD2. The clonotype originates from a man between 45 and 60 years old with active COVID-19. This CDR3 is CASSRTSATDTQYF. CDR3 in DNA: TGTGCCAGCAGCAGAACTAGCGCCACAGATACGCAGTATTTT. Based on the CDR3 plus reference TRBV13 and TRBJ2-3, the full variable domain is AAGVIQSPRHLIKEKRETATLKCYPIPRHDTVYWYQQGPGQDPQFLISFYEKMQSDKGSIPDRFSAQQFSDYHSELNMSSLELGDSALYFCASSRTSATDTQYFGPGTRLTVL.